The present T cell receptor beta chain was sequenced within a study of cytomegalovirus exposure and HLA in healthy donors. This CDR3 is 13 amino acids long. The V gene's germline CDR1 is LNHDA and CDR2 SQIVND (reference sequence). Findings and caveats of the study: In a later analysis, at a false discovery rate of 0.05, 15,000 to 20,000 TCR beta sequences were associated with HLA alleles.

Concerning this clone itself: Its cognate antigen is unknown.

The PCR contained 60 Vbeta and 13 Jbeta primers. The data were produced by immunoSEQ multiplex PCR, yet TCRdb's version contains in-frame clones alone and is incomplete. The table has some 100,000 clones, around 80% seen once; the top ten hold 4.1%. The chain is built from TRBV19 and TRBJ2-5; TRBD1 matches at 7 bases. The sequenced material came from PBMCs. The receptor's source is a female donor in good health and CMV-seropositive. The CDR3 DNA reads TGTGCTACCGCCGGCAGGGGGCAAGAGACCCAGTACTTC. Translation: CATAGRGQETQYF.